This T cell receptor (beta chain) was found in a study of blood T cell repertoires in COVID-19 (dated by TCRdb to 2018 to 2020). About the study as a whole: The collaborator samples originated in the United States, Italy and Spain and spanned the acute and convalescent phases of COVID-19. Sample metadata almost always included a de-identified subject ID, COVID-19 status, age in years and sex. The material from the prospective study consisted of cDNA or gDNA derived from T cells, B-cell-depleted T cells, or PBMCs. Where available, HLA class I and class II types were obtained from metadata supplied by the sample provider rather than from assay-based typing. The repertoires were released in a freely available public database intended as a resource for research on the immune response to SARS-CoV-2. Subjects who had been exposed to COVID-19, were actively infected with it, or had recovered from it provided the deeply sampled blood TCRbeta repertoires that made up the dataset. The samples were drawn from the first 160 participants of the ongoing ImmuneRACE study and from some 1,300 subjects provided by 6 global collaborators.

For this clone: The antigen this receptor binds is unknown. The sample holds no much larger clone one base away, and base qualities are not on file.

The full study reports these points: Clinical and demographic metadata were provided uncurated, with the amount varying by source and participant.

CDR1 is given as MNHEY and CDR2 as SMNVEV, both from the germline V gene (reference sequence). The CDR3 has 15 amino acids, counting the end cysteine and phenylalanine. Of all the DNA, just the CDR3 is kept, 45 bases in frame from base 1. Germline trimming amounts to 6 bases on V and 8 bases on J, with 12 as the count of junction bases outside the gene matches. Another Seattle source contributed samples from volunteer blood donors who had recovered from COVID-19. The collaborating institutions used their own protocols to collect whole blood in K2EDTA tubes. For TCRbeta analysis, collaborator samples were shipped as frozen whole blood, as isolated PBMCs, or as DNA extracted from either sample type. TCRbeta CDR3 regions were amplified from genomic DNA by means of the immunoSEQ Assay, a bias-controlled multiplex PCR. Turning to the authors' computational methods: The number of nucleated cells in each sample was estimated by amplification of reference gene primers within the assay. Sequence reads were collapsed and filtered to measure the absolute abundance of every unique TCRbeta CDR3 rearrangement. Productive Simpson clonality was computed per sample as the square root of Simpson's diversity index over productive rearrangements. Held by TCRdb, this immuneACCESS table contains in-frame sequences only and omits some clones. Under half of the omission traces to an unresolved V gene where checked; the cause of the rest is unknown. V and J calls and clone size are as listed in that table; D and trimming were resolved from the DNA. The sample table records some 200,000 clones; roughly 84% of these occur just once. About 1.5% of the sample is held by the ten biggest clonotypes.

The chain was built from TRBV27 and TRBJ1-2; 10 bases in between match TRBD1. The source material was peripheral blood. The receptor's source is a woman aged 40 to 50 who had recovered from COVID-19. The CDR3 loop reads CASRQTGTGDRGYTF. The DNA sequence follows: TGTGCCAGCAGGCAGACCGGGACAGGGGATAGAGGCTACACCTTC.